This note documents a single T cell receptor (beta chain) sequence. Its antigen is not identified. These data originate in a study of cytomegalovirus exposure and HLA in healthy donors. The PCR ran on 60 Vbeta and 13 Jbeta primers. Data came from immunoSEQ multiplex PCR; TCRdb stores just in-frame clones and leaves some out. This table has over 80,000 clones, about 78% appearing once. The CDR3 covers 13 residues. CDR1 and CDR2 (germline): MNHEY, SMNVEV (reference sequence). J gave up 3 bases and V 6 bases, and 2 bases lay outside the gene matches. Whole-study findings and limits: On later analysis, the bulk of CMV-associated TCR beta chains appeared to be HLA-restricted.

Sequencing was done on a sample of PBMCs. The sequence came from a woman between 40 and 55 years old in good health and CMV-seronegative. The chain has TRBV27 and TRBJ1-5; 7 bases match TRBD1. In nucleotides, the CDR3 is TGTGCCAGCAGGACAGGGCTCAATCAGCCCCAGCATTTT. Its protein product is CASRTGLNQPQHF.